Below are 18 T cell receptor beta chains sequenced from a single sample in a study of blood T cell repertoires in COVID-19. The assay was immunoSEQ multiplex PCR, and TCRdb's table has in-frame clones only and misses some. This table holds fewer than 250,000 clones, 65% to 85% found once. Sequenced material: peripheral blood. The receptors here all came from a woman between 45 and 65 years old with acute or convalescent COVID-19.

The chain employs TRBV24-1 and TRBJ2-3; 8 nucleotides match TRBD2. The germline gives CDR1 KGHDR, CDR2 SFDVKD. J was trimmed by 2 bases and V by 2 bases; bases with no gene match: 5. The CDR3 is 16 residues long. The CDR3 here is CATSDWAGGPTDTQYF. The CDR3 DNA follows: TGTGCCACCAGTGATTGGGCGGGAGGACCCACAGATACGCAGTATTTT.

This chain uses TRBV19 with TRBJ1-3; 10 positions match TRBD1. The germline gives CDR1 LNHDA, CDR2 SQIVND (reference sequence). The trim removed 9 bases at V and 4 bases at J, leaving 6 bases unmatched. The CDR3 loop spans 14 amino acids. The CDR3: CASTTGGVGNTIYF. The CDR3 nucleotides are TGTGCCAGCACGACAGGGGGCGTCGGAAACACCATATATTTT.

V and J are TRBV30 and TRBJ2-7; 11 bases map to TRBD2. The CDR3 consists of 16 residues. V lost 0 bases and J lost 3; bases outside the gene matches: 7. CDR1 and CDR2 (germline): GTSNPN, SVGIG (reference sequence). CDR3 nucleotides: TGTGCCTGGAGTGTATACGGGACTAGCGGTAGCTACGAGCAGTACTTC. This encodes CAWSVYGTSGSYEQYF. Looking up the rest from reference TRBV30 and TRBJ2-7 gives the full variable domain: SQTIHQWPATLVQPVGSPLSLECTVEGTSNPNLYWYRQAAGRGLQLLFYSVGIGQISSEVPQNLSASRPQDRQFILSSKKLLLSDSGFYLCAWSVYGTSGSYEQYFGPGTRLTVT.

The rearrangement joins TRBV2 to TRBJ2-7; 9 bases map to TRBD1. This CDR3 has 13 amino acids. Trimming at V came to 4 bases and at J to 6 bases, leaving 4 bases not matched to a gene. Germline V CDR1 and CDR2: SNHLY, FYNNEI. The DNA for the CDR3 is TGTGCCAGCAGTGGGACAGGGGAAGCCGAGCAGTACTTC. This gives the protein CASSGTGEAEQYF.

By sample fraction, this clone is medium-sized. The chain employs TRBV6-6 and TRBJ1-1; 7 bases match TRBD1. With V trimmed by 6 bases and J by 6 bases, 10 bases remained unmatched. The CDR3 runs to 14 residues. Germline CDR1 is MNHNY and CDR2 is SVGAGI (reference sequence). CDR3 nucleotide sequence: TGTGCCAGCAGCCCCGCCCCCGACAGGGCTGAAGCTTTCTTT. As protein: CASSPAPDRAEAFF.

This chain's CDR3 is CASTLDRGDYGYTF. CDR3 coding DNA: TGTGCCAGCACCTTGGACAGGGGGGACTATGGCTACACCTTC. This chain uses TRBV6-5 with TRBJ1-2, with 10 bases aligning to TRBD1. The CDR3 length is 14 residues. V shed 7 bases and J 3 bases; nucleotides not matched to a gene: 5. Per germline, CDR1 MNHEY and CDR2 SVGAGI.

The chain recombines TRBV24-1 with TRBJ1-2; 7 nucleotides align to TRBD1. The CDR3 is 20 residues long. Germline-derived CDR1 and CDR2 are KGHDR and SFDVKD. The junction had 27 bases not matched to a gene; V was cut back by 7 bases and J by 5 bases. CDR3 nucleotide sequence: TGTGCCACCAGATCAGACAGGGTCGATCCACCCCGGCAGTTTCTGTATGGCTACACCTTC. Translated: CATRSDRVDPPRQFLYGYTF.

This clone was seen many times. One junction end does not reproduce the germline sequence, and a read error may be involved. The CDR3 bases are TGCGCCAGCAAGAACTCCGGGGAGCTGTTTTTT. Its translation is CASKNSGELFF. The genes are TRBV5-1 and TRBJ2-2; the D is unclear. CDR3 length equals 11 residues. Germline V gene sequence: CDR1 SGHRS, CDR2 YFSETQ.

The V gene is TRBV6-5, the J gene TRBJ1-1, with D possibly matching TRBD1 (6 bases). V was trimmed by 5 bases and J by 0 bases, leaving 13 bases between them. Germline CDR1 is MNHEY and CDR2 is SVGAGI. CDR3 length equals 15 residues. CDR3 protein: CASSTGQTLNTEAFF. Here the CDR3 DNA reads TGTGCCAGCAGTACTGGACAGACTCTGAACACTGAAGCTTTCTTT.

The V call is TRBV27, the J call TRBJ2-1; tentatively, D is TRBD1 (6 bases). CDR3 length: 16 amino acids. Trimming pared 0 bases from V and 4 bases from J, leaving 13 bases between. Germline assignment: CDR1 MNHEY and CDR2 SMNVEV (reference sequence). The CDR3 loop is CASSLSEGVVYNEQFF. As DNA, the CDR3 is TGTGCCAGCAGTTTATCTGAGGGGGTTGTATACAATGAGCAGTTCTTC.

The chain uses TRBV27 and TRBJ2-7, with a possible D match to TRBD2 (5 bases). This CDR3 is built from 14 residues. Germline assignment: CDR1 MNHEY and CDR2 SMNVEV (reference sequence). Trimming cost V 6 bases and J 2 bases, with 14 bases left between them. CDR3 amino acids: CASRSHGVPYEQYF. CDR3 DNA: TGTGCCAGCAGATCGCACGGGGTTCCCTACGAGCAGTACTTC.

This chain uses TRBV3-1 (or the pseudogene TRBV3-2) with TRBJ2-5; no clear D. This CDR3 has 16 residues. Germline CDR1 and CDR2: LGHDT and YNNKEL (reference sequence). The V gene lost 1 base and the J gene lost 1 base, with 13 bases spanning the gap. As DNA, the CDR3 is TGTGCCAGCAGCCAAGTTCTCGAGCACCCCCAAGAGACCCAGTACTTC. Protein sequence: CASSQVLEHPQETQYF.

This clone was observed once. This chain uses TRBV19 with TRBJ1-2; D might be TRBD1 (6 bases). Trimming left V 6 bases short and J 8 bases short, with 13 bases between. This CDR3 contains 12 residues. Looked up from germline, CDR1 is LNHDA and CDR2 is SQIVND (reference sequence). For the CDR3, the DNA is TGTGCCAGTAGCCACACAGGGCTCGGCTACACCTTC. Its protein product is CASSHTGLGYTF.

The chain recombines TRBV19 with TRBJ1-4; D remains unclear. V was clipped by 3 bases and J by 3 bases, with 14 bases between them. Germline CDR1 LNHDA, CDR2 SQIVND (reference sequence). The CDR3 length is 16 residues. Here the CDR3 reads CASSIAGEVANEKLFF. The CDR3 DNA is TGTGCCAGTAGTATCGCCGGGGAGGTGGCTAATGAAAAACTGTTTTTT.

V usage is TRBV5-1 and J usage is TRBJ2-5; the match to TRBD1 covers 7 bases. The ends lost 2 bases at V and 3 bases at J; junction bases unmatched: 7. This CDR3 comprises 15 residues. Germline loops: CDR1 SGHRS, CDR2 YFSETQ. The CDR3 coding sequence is TGCGCCAGCAGCTTCTATTCAGGGGGTGAAGAGACCCAGTACTTC. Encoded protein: CASSFYSGGEETQYF.

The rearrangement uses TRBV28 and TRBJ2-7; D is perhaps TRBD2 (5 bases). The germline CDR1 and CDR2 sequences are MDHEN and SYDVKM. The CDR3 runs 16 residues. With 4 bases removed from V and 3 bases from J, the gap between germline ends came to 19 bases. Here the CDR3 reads CASSSLLVGALYEQYF. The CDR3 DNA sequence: TGTGCCAGCAGTTCCCTCCTTGTGGGAGCGCTCTACGAGCAGTACTTC.

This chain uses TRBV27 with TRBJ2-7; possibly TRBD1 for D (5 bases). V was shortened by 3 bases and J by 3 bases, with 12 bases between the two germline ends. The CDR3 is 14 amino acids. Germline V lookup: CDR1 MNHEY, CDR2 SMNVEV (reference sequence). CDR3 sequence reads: CASSFSQGYYEQYF. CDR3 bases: TGTGCCAGCAGTTTTTCTCAGGGCTACTACGAGCAGTACTTC.

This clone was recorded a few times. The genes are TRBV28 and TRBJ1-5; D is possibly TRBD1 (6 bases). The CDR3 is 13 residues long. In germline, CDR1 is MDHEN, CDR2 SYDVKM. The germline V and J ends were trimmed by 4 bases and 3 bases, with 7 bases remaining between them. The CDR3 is CASSWTVNQPQHF. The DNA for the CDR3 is TGTGCCAGCAGTTGGACAGTCAATCAGCCCCAGCATTTT.